This is a list of T cell receptor beta chains from one sample in a study of T cells in Graves' hyperthyroidism and ophthalmopathy. From the multiplex PCR reads, TCRdb called clonotypes with MiXCR, one entry per CDR3 protein. The sample shows around 440,000 distinct CDR3 sequences, about a sixth of them seen only once. The specimen was blood. The receptor source for this set is a woman aged 18-29 years with Graves' hyperthyroidism. CDR3s include the opening cysteine and the closing phenylalanine or tryptophan. A D gene is named only where the DNA matches it firmly. Expanded clones are given a class, and other clones once, few, many or no size at all.

>TRBD2|TRBV29-1|many|TRBJ2-3
CSVDTSGIFGTDTQYF
TGCAGCGTTGATACTAGCGGGATTTTTGGCACAGATACGCAGTATTTT
>NA|TRBV24-1|few|TRBJ2-5
CATSDRDTAQETQYF
TGTGCCACCAGTGACCGTGACACGGCCCAAGAGACCCAGTACTTC
>TRBD1|TRBV29-1|many|TRBJ2-2
CSVEGTGHTGELFF
TGCAGCGTTGAGGGGACAGGACACACCGGGGAGCTGTTTTTT
>NA|TRBV5-6|many|TRBJ1-5
CASSLDAQPQHF
TGTGCCAGCAGCTTGGATGCCCAGCCCCAGCATTTT
>NA|TRBV6-1|few|TRBJ1-6
CASSEAGTQQRSPLHF
TGTGCCAGCAGTGAAGCCGGGACCCAGCAGCGCTCACCCCTCCACTTT
>TRBD2|TRBV18|many|TRBJ2-1
CASSPRTSGTLPYNEQFF
TGTGCCAGCTCACCACGGACTAGCGGGACCTTGCCCTACAATGAGCAGTTCTTC
>TRBD1|TRBV2|many|TRBJ2-7
CASREDRGYEQYF
TGTGCCTCGAGGGAGGACAGGGGGTACGAGCAGTACTTC
>TRBD2|TRBV4-2|few|TRBJ2-7
CASSQESVQRGASYEQYF
TGTGCCAGCAGCCAAGAGTCAGTTCAGCGGGGGGCATCCTACGAGCAGTACTTC
>NA|TRBV2|many|TRBJ1-5
CASRDDSNQPQHF
TGTGCCAGCAGAGATGATAGCAATCAGCCCCAGCATTTT
>NA|TRBV18|NA|TRBJ2-2
CASSPSVSTGELFF
TGTGCCAGCTCACCTTCAGTGAGCACCGGGGAGCTGTTTTTT
>NA|TRBV30|many|TRBJ1-2
CAWSTGTRNDYGYTF
TGTGCCTGGTCAACCGGGACAAGAAATGACTATGGCTACACCTTC
>NA|TRBV12-3/TRBV12-4|many|TRBJ2-1
CASIDTGSSYNEQFF
TGTGCCAGCATCGATACCGGATCCTCTTACAATGAGCAGTTCTTC
>NA|TRBV2|NA|TRBJ2-4
CASSDLAAAKNIQYF
TGTGCCAGCAGTGATTTGGCTGCAGCCAAAAACATTCAGTACTTC
>NA|TRBV30|many|TRBJ1-3
CAWSADRRNTIYF
TGTGCCTGGAGTGCGGATAGAAGAAACACCATATATTTT
>NA|TRBV2|many|TRBJ2-5
CASSADRAQETQYF
TGTGCCAGCAGCGCGGACCGAGCCCAAGAGACCCAGTACTTC
>NA|TRBV3-1|many|TRBJ2-5
CASSHGGDPQETQYF
TGTGCCAGCAGCCATGGGGGAGACCCCCAAGAGACCCAGTACTTC
>NA|TRBV6-6|NA|TRBJ2-7
CASSYSPAGTREQYF
TGTGCCAGCAGTTACTCCCCTGCAGGTACGAGGGAGCAGTACTTC
>TRBD2|TRBV30|many|TRBJ2-7
CAWKASGDSYEQYF
TGTGCCTGGAAGGCTAGCGGGGATTCCTACGAGCAGTACTTC
>NA|TRBV2|many|TRBJ2-7
CASQGSGSTYEQYF
TGTGCCAGCCAGGGCTCCGGGAGTACCTACGAGCAGTACTTC
>NA|TRBV7-7|NA|TRBJ2-5
CASSLSPGEQETQYF
TGTGCTAGCAGCTTAAGCCCAGGGGAACAAGAGACCCAGTACTTC
>TRBD1|TRBV19|few|TRBJ1-2
CASTNSPGQGIKGYTF
TGTGCCAGTACCAATTCCCCGGGACAGGGAATTAAAGGCTACACCTTC
>NA|TRBV11-2|NA|TRBJ2-3
CASSRFTDTQYF
TGTGCCAGCAGCCGATTCACAGATACGCAGTATTTT
>TRBD1|TRBV15|NA|TRBJ1-5
CATSTDRGVQPQHF
TGTGCCACCAGCACGGACAGGGGTGTACAGCCCCAGCATTTT
>NA|TRBV5-1|many|TRBJ1-3
CASSLTGTLSSGNTIYF
TGCGCCAGCAGCTTGACCGGGACCCTCAGCTCTGGAAACACCATATATTTT
>NA|TRBV11-2|many|TRBJ2-7
CASSPRSTGGSYEQYF
TGTGCCAGCAGCCCAAGGTCAACTGGTGGGTCCTACGAGCAGTACTTC
>NA|TRBV2|many|TRBJ1-1
CASTGLNTEAFF
TGTGCCAGCACCGGGCTCAACACTGAAGCTTTCTTT
>NA|TRBV3-1|many|TRBJ2-1
CASSQAYEQFF
TGTGCCAGCAGCCAAGCCTATGAGCAGTTCTTC
>NA|TRBV12-3/TRBV12-4|NA|TRBJ1-2
CASSLSGGYTF
TGTGCCAGCAGTTTGTCCGGTGGCTACACCTTC
>NA|TRBV10-3|many|TRBJ1-3
CATGLGEGSGNTIYF
TGTGCCACCGGGCTTGGGGAAGGATCTGGAAACACCATATATTTT
>NA|TRBV10-3|many|TRBJ1-2
CAISDQTDYSNGYTF
TGTGCCATCAGTGACCAGACCGATTACTCCAATGGCTACACCTTC
>NA|TRBV6-1|many|TRBJ1-2
CASGPGPSIGGYTF
TGTGCCAGCGGGCCGGGCCCCTCTATAGGGGGCTACACCTTC
>NA|TRBV29-1|NA|TRBJ1-1
CSADSSMNTEAFF
TGCAGCGCCGACTCCTCTATGAACACTGAAGCTTTCTTT
>TRBD1|TRBV7-2|many|TRBJ1-4
CASSTYRGRDEKLFF
TGTGCCAGCAGCACTTACAGGGGGCGGGATGAAAAACTGTTTTTT
>NA|TRBV4-1|NA|TRBJ1-6
CASSQDFPPLHF
TGCGCCAGCAGCCAAGATTTCCCACCCCTCCACTTT
>NA|TRBV5-1|many|TRBJ2-3
CASHASVTDTQYF
TGCGCCAGCCATGCTAGCGTTACAGATACGCAGTATTTT
>NA|TRBV20-1|NA|TRBJ2-3
CSARERLRTTDTQYF
TGCAGTGCTAGAGAAAGACTCCGAACCACAGATACGCAGTATTTT
>NA|TRBV6-1|many|TRBJ1-4
CASSLAVEGIGTNEKLFF
TGTGCCAGCAGCCTCGCCGTTGAGGGGATCGGCACTAATGAAAAACTGTTTTTT
>NA|TRBV28|many|TRBJ1-5
CASSFVRGRGNQPQHF
TGTGCCAGCAGTTTCGTCCGGGGGCGCGGCAATCAGCCCCAGCATTTT
>TRBD1|TRBV2|many|TRBJ1-6
CATGGTVDSPLHF
TGTGCCACCGGAGGGACAGTTGATTCACCCCTCCACTTT
>NA|TRBV7-8|NA|TRBJ2-1
CASSLSEPLSNEQFF
TGTGCCAGCAGCTTATCAGAGCCCTTGTCCAATGAGCAGTTCTTC
>NA|TRBV9|NA|TRBJ1-4
CASSPFGAPGNEKLFF
TGTGCCAGCAGCCCCTTTGGGGCGCCTGGGAATGAAAAACTGTTTTTT